This TCR beta chain was retrieved from a study of spatial heterogeneity in lung cancer (dated by TCRdb to between 2018 and 2021). For the study in its entirety: Samples were obtained from 65 to 90 patients with early-stage, untreated non-small cell lung cancer from the lung TRACERx cohort. Follow-up PBMC samples were sequenced whenever available, and the median time to follow-up was roughly 2 years after resection. Beta-chain transcripts were consistently detected in greater numbers than alpha-chain transcripts, which likely reflects a higher abundance of beta-chain transcripts. In the raw uncorrected reads, each unique combination of TCR and UMI appeared more than ten times on average. In non-small cell lung cancer, the study quantitatively compared TCR alpha and beta repertoires across several tumor regions, matched nontumor lung, and blood. TCR repertoire features were related to nonsynonymous mutation counts determined by whole-exome sequencing of tumor tissue. Both alpha and beta chains were TCR-sequenced in samples taken at surgery, namely 220 tumor regions, around 64 matched nontumor lung samples and a few dozen PBMC samples.

What this sample's time point label stands for: blood at routine non-recurrence follow-up after resection. For TCR sequencing, whole RNA was extracted from tumor and nontumor lung tissue, or from cryopreserved PBMC samples, and no cell sorting was done. Only patients for whom sufficient RNA was available from at least two tumor regions were selected for TCR sequencing. The library relied on 5' RACE. Reads for this sample came from a NextSeq 500. The TCR library protocol attached a unique molecular identifier to each TCR cDNA molecule to allow correction of PCR and sequencing errors. On the study's bioinformatics: TCR identification, UMI-based error correction and CDR3 extraction were all carried out with Decombinator tools. Expanded TCRs were defined as those above a frequency of 2 per 1,000, corresponding to the top 1% of the tumor frequency distribution. Each repertoire was subsampled 100 times to 5,000 TCRs, after which Renyi diversity was computed with the R vegan package. CDR3 similarity networks were built from amino acid triplet string-kernel similarity, with CDR3s being connected when pairwise similarity was above 0.82. The public reads were reprocessed in TCRdb via fastp at Q25 and MiXCR, keeping in-frame beta chains. Duplicate CDR3 protein sequences are folded into a single record with the most common DNA and genes. The V and J calls were not made by the authors but by TCRdb's processing. The sample includes 50,000 to 60,000 distinct CDR3 sequences, with around 7% observed a single time. The top ten clones comprise roughly 37% of the sample.

The CDR3 has 16 amino acids, counting the end cysteine and phenylalanine. The only DNA kept is the CDR3, 48 bases in frame from the first base. Compared with germline, V lacks 0 bases and J lacks 5 bases; bases without a gene match: 8. Sequences DFQATT (CDR1) and SNEGSKA (CDR2) are obtained from the germline V gene (reference sequence). The paper as a whole reports these results and caveats: Additional single-cell paired TCR alpha and beta sequencing was considered necessary to confirm, at a functional level, the hypothesis that regional TCRs recognize regional mutations. Ubiquitous expanded tumor TCRs were found in blood more often at tumor resection than at routine follow-up. Only roughly 15 patients were included in comparisons of baseline and follow-up blood repertoires.

Only a few counts were recorded for this clonotype. The target of this receptor is not known. No base quality information exists; no much larger clone differs at one position. Sequencing was performed on PBMCs, taken at follow-up. This clonotype was sampled from a female donor with early-stage non-small cell lung cancer. The chain uses TRBV20-1 and TRBJ2-3; 10 junctional bases match TRBD2. The DNA sequence is given as TGCAGTGCTAGAGAGGGGCTAGCGGGAGCCCAAGATACGCAGTATTTT. Its protein is CSAREGLAGAQDTQYF.